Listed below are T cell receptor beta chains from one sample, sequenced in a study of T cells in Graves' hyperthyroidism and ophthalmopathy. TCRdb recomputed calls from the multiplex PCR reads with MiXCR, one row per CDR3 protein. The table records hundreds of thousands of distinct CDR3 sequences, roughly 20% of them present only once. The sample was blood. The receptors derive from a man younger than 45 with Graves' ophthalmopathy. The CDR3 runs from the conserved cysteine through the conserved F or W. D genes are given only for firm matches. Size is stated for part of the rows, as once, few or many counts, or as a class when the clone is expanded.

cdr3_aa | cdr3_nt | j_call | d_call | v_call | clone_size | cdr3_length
CASSFQGVSKNIQYF | TGTGCCAGCAGTTTCCAAGGAGTGTCCAAAAACATTCAGTACTTC | TRBJ2-4 | . | TRBV27 | . | 15
CASSQSPSGTDTDTQYF | TGTGCCAGCAGCCAATCGCCTAGCGGAACAGACACAGATACGCAGTATTTT | TRBJ2-3 | TRBD2 | TRBV3-1 | many | 17
CSARDPRTGLAGRNEQFF | TGCAGTGCTAGAGACCCCCGAACGGGACTAGCGGGGCGCAATGAGCAGTTCTTC | TRBJ2-1 | TRBD2 | TRBV20-1 | few | 18
CASSVGTGGVGELFF | TGTGCCAGCAGCGTAGGGACAGGGGGGGTCGGGGAGCTGTTTTTT | TRBJ2-2 | TRBD1 | TRBV9 | few | 15
CATSDPRTRQETQYF | TGTGCCACCAGTGATCCCCGGACACGACAAGAGACCCAGTACTTC | TRBJ2-5 | . | TRBV24-1 | many | 15
CASGQGGAYNEQFF | TGCGCCAGCGGACAGGGGGGTGCCTACAATGAGCAGTTCTTC | TRBJ2-1 | TRBD1 | TRBV5-1 | few | 14
CASSLGMTRPDTQYF | TGTGCCAGCAGCTTAGGTATGACTCGGCCTGATACGCAGTATTTT | TRBJ2-3 | . | TRBV11-3 | . | 15
CASSRRTSESYNEQFF | TGTGCCAGCAGCCGCCGGACTAGCGAGTCCTACAATGAGCAGTTCTTC | TRBJ2-1 | TRBD2 | TRBV3-1 | . | 16
CASSWPGTGVNEQFF | TGTGCCAGCAGTTGGCCCGGGACAGGGGTAAATGAGCAGTTCTTC | TRBJ2-1 | TRBD1 | TRBV28 | once | 15
CASSYGREWNTQYF | TGTGCCAGCAGCTACGGACGGGAGTGGAATACGCAGTATTTT | TRBJ2-3 | . | TRBV11-3 | few | 14
CASSSTPGTEAFF | TGTGCCAGCAGCTCGACCCCCGGCACTGAAGCTTTCTTT | TRBJ1-1 | . | TRBV7-3 | many | 13
CASSQDLREYNEQFF | TGTGCCAGCAGCCAAGATCTCCGGGAATACAATGAGCAGTTCTTC | TRBJ2-1 | . | TRBV3-1 | many | 15
CASSPSADSYEQYF | TGTGCCAGCAGCCCATCAGCGGACTCCTACGAGCAGTACTTC | TRBJ2-7 | . | TRBV9 | many | 14
CASSLVGRSPLHF | TGCGCCAGCAGCTTGGTGGGGCGGTCACCCCTCCACTTT | TRBJ1-6 | . | TRBV5-1 | few | 13
CASRIGTVETQYF | TGTGCCAGCAGGATAGGGACCGTGGAGACCCAGTACTTC | TRBJ2-5 | . | TRBV2 | . | 13
CASSHGLAGAGQETQYF | TGTGCCAGCAGCCACGGACTAGCGGGAGCAGGCCAAGAGACCCAGTACTTC | TRBJ2-5 | TRBD2 | TRBV4-2 | few | 17
CASSLMSGPGGDEQFF | TGTGCCAGCAGCTTAATGAGCGGGCCTGGGGGGGATGAGCAGTTCTTC | TRBJ2-1 | TRBD2 | TRBV7-3 | . | 16
CASSAAAGRIETQYF | TGTGCCAGCAGCGCAGCGGCGGGAAGGATAGAGACCCAGTACTTC | TRBJ2-5 | . | TRBV11-3 | . | 15
CATSRDLWEQFF | TGTGCCACCAGCAGAGATCTCTGGGAGCAGTTCTTC | TRBJ2-1 | . | TRBV15 | . | 12
CASSPTGAGASPLHF | TGTGCCAGCAGCCCGACCGGGGCAGGGGCTTCACCCCTCCACTTT | TRBJ1-6 | . | TRBV9 | . | 15
CASSYGLLAGSHSKNIQYF | TGTGCCAGCAGTTACGGCCTACTAGCGGGAAGCCACTCCAAAAACATTCAGTACTTC | TRBJ2-4 | TRBD2 | TRBV6-5 | . | 19
CASSQAGGTGELFF | TGTGCCAGCAGCCAAGCGGGAGGCACCGGGGAGCTGTTTTTT | TRBJ2-2 | TRBD2 | TRBV3-1 | few | 14
CASTYDVGENSNQPQHF | TGTGCCAGCACCTATGATGTGGGAGAAAATAGCAATCAGCCCCAGCATTTT | TRBJ1-5 | . | TRBV11-3 | many | 17
CASSPLGPLSEKLFF | TGTGCCAGCAGCCCATTAGGACCCCTCTCAGAAAAACTGTTTTTT | TRBJ1-4 | . | TRBV7-8 | . | 15
CASSLNSPGNQPQHF | TGTGCCAGCAGTTTAAATTCGCCGGGCAATCAGCCCCAGCATTTT | TRBJ1-5 | . | TRBV28 | many | 15
CAWSGGDVRSGNTIYF | TGTGCCTGGAGTGGAGGGGACGTGCGCTCTGGAAACACCATATATTTT | TRBJ1-3 | . | TRBV30 | few | 16
CASSEKVRQGLRQPQHF | TGTGCCAGCAGTGAAAAAGTAAGACAGGGGCTACGACAGCCCCAGCATTTT | TRBJ1-5 | TRBD1 | TRBV6-1 | . | 17
CASSERRSDTQYF | TGCGCCAGCAGTGAGAGGAGATCAGATACGCAGTATTTT | TRBJ2-3 | . | TRBV10-1 | . | 13
CASSQDGRRGRETQYF | TGTGCCAGCAGCCAAGATGGGCGTAGGGGTAGGGAGACCCAGTACTTC | TRBJ2-5 | . | TRBV4-2 | . | 16
CASSLARRTSGRMSEQFF | TGTGCCAGCAGCTTAGCCCGTAGGACTAGCGGGAGGATGAGTGAGCAGTTCTTC | TRBJ2-1 | TRBD2 | TRBV7-2 | . | 18
CASSDTGWGTDTQYF | TGTGCCAGCAGCGATACAGGGTGGGGCACAGATACGCAGTATTTT | TRBJ2-3 | . | TRBV13 | . | 15
CSAAPGQGVRGQYF | TGCAGTGCGGCACCGGGACAGGGGGTTCGGGGGCAGTACTTC | TRBJ2-7 | TRBD1 | TRBV20-1 | . | 14
CASSQGGPETQYF | TGTGCCAGCAGTCAAGGGGGCCCTGAGACCCAGTACTTC | TRBJ2-5 | TRBD1 | TRBV6-1 | . | 13
CASSISSYEQYF | TGTGCCAGTAGTATAAGCTCCTACGAGCAGTACTTC | TRBJ2-7 | . | TRBV19 | . | 12
CASRINSGRANTGELFF | TGTGCCAGCAGAATCAATAGCGGGAGGGCGAACACCGGGGAGCTGTTTTTT | TRBJ2-2 | TRBD2 | TRBV6-1 | . | 17
CASTRDYEQYF | TGTGCCAGCACACGGGACTACGAGCAGTACTTC | TRBJ2-7 | . | TRBV2 | many | 11
CSASSRSTDTQYF | TGCAGTGCTAGCTCGAGGAGCACAGATACGCAGTATTTT | TRBJ2-3 | . | TRBV20-1 | . | 13